A selection of T cell receptor beta chains follows, all from one sample in a study of technical replicates of blood from a few donors. Repertoires were generated with immunoSEQ multiplex PCR, while TCRdb's copy carries only in-frame clones and drops some. The table includes about 60,000 clones, around 87% detected once. Sequencing was done on a sample of PBMCs. The origin of the receptors is a human donor in good health. Some clones in this sample may be carry-over from other donors' samples. The conserved cysteine and the conserved F or W are not part of the CDR3 here. A D gene is named only where the DNA matches it firmly.

j_call v_call d_call cdr3_aa
TRBJ2-7 TRBV29-1 TRBD2 SVNGLAGSYEQY
TRBJ1-5 TRBV19 TRBD1 ASSIPTGRPNQPQH
TRBJ2-7 TRBV6-5 - ASRGMRDSYEQY
TRBJ1-2 TRBV18 TRBD1 ASSPPPGQAPNYGYT
TRBJ2-6 TRBV15 TRBD1 ATSGDRGSGANVLT
TRBJ2-6 TRBV19 - ASSMRGTGANVLT
TRBJ2-6 TRBV5-4 - ASSGRDSVTGANVLT
TRBJ1-2 TRBV7-9 - ASSLGAVGGVYGYT
TRBJ1-1 TRBV19 - ASSILPPALSATNTEAF
TRBJ1-5 TRBV19 TRBD1 ASSTQGDQPQH
TRBJ2-7 TRBV18 - ASSPALSGYEQY
TRBJ1-1 TRBV7-3 TRBD1 ASSLFGTAINTEAF
TRBJ1-5 TRBV27 - ASSSTSTRGIQPQH
TRBJ2-7 TRBV4-2 - ASSQVGEEQY
TRBJ1-6 TRBV13 TRBD1 ASSYDRGNNSPLH
TRBJ1-2 TRBV18 TRBD1 ASSPGTGGVYGYT
TRBJ1-5 TRBV29-1 TRBD1 SVERTGVNQPQH
TRBJ2-2 TRBV9 TRBD1 ASQGYPRTGVTGELF
TRBJ2-7 TRBV7-6 - ASSLGGNSYEQY
TRBJ2-7 TRBV27 - ASSRRISYEQY
TRBJ2-7 TRBV14 - ASSQAPRTLGEQY
TRBJ2-7 TRBV28 TRBD1 ASSKTGVGTYEQY
TRBJ2-1 TRBV4-2 TRBD2 ASRPGGSSYNEQF
TRBJ2-1 TRBV27 TRBD2 ASSTIAGVNNEQF
TRBJ1-4 TRBV19 - ASSITDATNEKLF
TRBJ2-1 TRBV19 - ASSQRDSEQF
TRBJ2-3 TRBV7-2 - ASSLGGDRY
TRBJ2-7 TRBV5-6 - ASSSGPSYEQY
TRBJ2-3 TRBV2 - ATLRSTDTQY
TRBJ2-1 TRBV4-2 - ASSQDWGRAWNEQF
TRBJ2-5 TRBV7-2 TRBD1 ASSFQGQGGWETQY
TRBJ2-1 TRBV4-3 TRBD2 ASSQAGLAGNHNEQF
TRBJ1-4 TRBV4-3 - ASSQDAPVNEKLF
TRBJ2-1 TRBV18 TRBD1 ASSLRTGVDNEQF
TRBJ2-1 TRBV30 TRBD2 AWSGTSGRGHEQF
TRBJ1-2 TRBV19 - ASSRRNYGYT
TRBJ2-5 TRBV4-3 TRBD2 ASSVQLLAEETQY
TRBJ1-1 TRBV29-1 - SAGEAF
TRBJ1-1 TRBV5-3 - ARSLLGQILTEAF
TRBJ2-7 TRBV5-4 - ASSLARGYEQY
TRBJ1-2 TRBV10-3 TRBD1 AIRTGTASRFNYGYT
TRBJ2-7 TRBV11-2 - AGGGQVGEQY
TRBJ2-7 TRBV4-1 TRBD1 ASSQPKDRGDYEQY
TRBJ2-1 TRBV21-1 - ASSKLPGGNSYNEQF
TRBJ2-5 TRBV5-1 TRBD2 ASNPGASGSSGETQY
TRBJ2-1 TRBV19 - ASSIAARTSARNEQF
TRBJ2-1 TRBV9 - ASSTRLVSNEQF
TRBJ2-3 TRBV4-2 TRBD2 ASSPQRGTGTDTQY
TRBJ2-7 TRBV2 TRBD2 ASSGAGGWKQY